The rows below give T cell receptor beta chains drawn from one sample of a study of blood T cell repertoires in COVID-19. Method: immunoSEQ multiplex PCR; TCRdb's copy keeps in-frame clones and lacks some. The table records approximately 330,000 clones, approximately 86% of them present only once. Sequencing was carried out using peripheral blood. These TCRs come from a man aged 30 to 39 with COVID-19, enrolled during active disease. CDR3s include the opening cysteine and the closing phenylalanine or tryptophan. The D gene is left open where the match is weak. Size is omitted from some rows. Given values are once, few, many or a class for expanded clones.

-	TRBJ1-2	-	TRBV11-2	CASSSRGGAAGYTF	TGTGCCAGCAGCTCCCGTGGAGGGGCCGCTGGCTACACCTTC
once	TRBJ1-1	TRBD1	TRBV3-1/TRBV3-2	CASSQTRTGPTEAFF	TGTGCCAGCAGCCAGACTCGGACAGGGCCCACTGAAGCTTTCTTT
-	TRBJ2-6	-	TRBV4-1	CASSPAAGANVLTF	TGCGCCAGCAGCCCTGCGGCTGGGGCCAACGTCCTGACTTTC
once	TRBJ2-2	-	TRBV19	CASNVPGRTGELFF	TGTGCCAGTAATGTCCCAGGGAGGACCGGGGAGCTGTTTTTT
few	TRBJ1-6	-	TRBV7-8	CASSWTRRNSPLHF	TGTGCCAGCAGCTGGACAAGGCGGAATTCACCCCTCCACTTT
-	TRBJ2-3	TRBD2	TRBV4-2	CASSQETSRTSTDTQYF	TGTGCCAGCAGCCAAGAGACTAGCCGTACTAGCACAGATACGCAGTATTTT
-	TRBJ1-1	-	TRBV19	CASSIGGVNTEAFF	TGTGCCAGTAGTATAGGGGGGGTGAACACTGAAGCTTTCTTT
-	TRBJ2-3	TRBD1	TRBV11-3	CASSSRQGADTQYF	TGTGCCAGCAGCTCCAGACAGGGTGCAGATACGCAGTATTTT
-	TRBJ2-7	-	TRBV6-5	CATLPRQGTYEQYF	TGTGCCACCCTACCCCGGCAGGGGACCTACGAGCAGTACTTC
-	TRBJ1-2	TRBD1	TRBV28	CASSPTLRDRGCYTF	TGTGCCAGCAGCCCAACCCTCCGGGACAGGGGTTGCTACACCTTC
-	TRBJ2-5	TRBD1	TRBV9	CASSVQGETGNFQETQYF	TGTGCCAGCAGCGTACAGGGGGAGACGGGTAATTTCCAAGAGACCCAGTACTTC
-	TRBJ2-1	-	TRBV19	CASSGVGTGTNEQFF	TGTGCCAGTAGTGGAGTGGGGACTGGGACCAATGAGCAGTTCTTC